This T cell receptor (beta chain) was sequenced during a study of early stage breast cancer tumors. Clones were read by immunoSEQ multiplex PCR, and TCRdb kept only the in-frame ones, dropping some. The sample shows about 30,000 clones, 65% to 75% of them seen only once. The table lists this clone with a few counts. The antigen remains undetermined. The germline V and J ends were trimmed by 1 base and 0 bases, with 8 bases remaining between them. CDR3 size: 15 residues. Germline CDR1 SGHTS, CDR2 YDEGEE. Study findings and constraints: Most shared enriched TCRB sequences were commonly generated ones.

Sequencing was performed on blood. The receptor was isolated from a person in their fifties with breast cancer. The V call is TRBV5-8, the J call TRBJ1-5, with a tentative D call TRBD1 (5 bases). The CDR3 DNA follows: TGTGCCAGCAGCTTGCAGGGATATAGCAATCAGCCCCAGCATTTT. This gives the protein CASSLQGYSNQPQHF.